The clone carrying this TCR beta chain came up a few times. Its antigen is currently unknown. The data are from a study of post-analysis software for immune sequencing data. Findings and limits, study-wide: There were a handful of TRBV segments more frequent in patients than controls, and TRBV5-6, TRBV5-1 and TRBV20-1 were among them.

This CDR3 is built from 18 residues. CDR1 and CDR2 (germline): SGHTA, FQGNSA. Trimming removed 1 base from V and 2 bases from J; junction bases left unmatched: 6. Sequencing libraries made from TCR beta cDNA carried unique molecular identifiers. The yield from roughly 1 to 10 million T cells was 500,000 or so cDNA molecules in total. One entry per CDR3 protein results from TCRdb running MiXCR on the PCR reads. Of roughly 650,000 distinct CDR3 sequences listed, 55% to 60% were seen once; the top ten hold 11%. The chain combines TRBV7-2 with TRBJ2-1, with 12 bases identical to TRBD2. The receptor comes from a girl aged 2 to 9 with multiple sclerosis. The sequenced material came from blood. CDR3 protein: CASSLGLAGAPPYNEQFF. As DNA, the CDR3 is TGTGCCAGCAGCTTAGGACTAGCGGGGGCCCCACCCTACAATGAGCAGTTCTTC.